The next 10 T cell receptor beta chains were all read from a single sample in a study of blood T cell repertoires in COVID-19. Data came from immunoSEQ multiplex PCR; TCRdb stores just in-frame clones and leaves some out. The repertoire holds 250,000 to 300,000 clones, about 90% seen once, with around 10% in the top ten. The specimen sequenced was peripheral blood. The receptors were sampled from a woman under 40 with COVID-19, enrolled during active disease.

This chain links TRBV28 with TRBJ1-2; D may be TRBD1 (5 bases). Deletions cut 6 bases from V and 6 bases from J, with 11 bases between. The germline V gene encodes CDR1 MDHEN and CDR2 SYDVKM. This CDR3 contains 12 residues. Here the CDR3 reads CASRAGLDGYTF. The DNA of the CDR3 is TGTGCCAGCAGGGCGGGACTTGATGGCTACACCTTC.

The rearrangement uses TRBV5-1 and TRBJ2-7; 10 bases map to TRBD1. V shed 4 bases and J 7 bases; nucleotides not matched to a gene: 5. CDR3 length: 13 amino acids. The germline CDR1 and CDR2 sequences are SGHRS and YFSETQ. CDR3 in DNA: TGCGCCAGCAGCCCCGGGACAGGGGTGGAGCAGTACTTC. Protein: CASSPGTGVEQYF.

This clone was observed a handful of times. The chain recombines TRBV7-2 with TRBJ2-7; D unclear. CDR1 and CDR2 from the germline V gene are SGHTA and FQGNSA. This CDR3 region has 14 residues. V was clipped by 1 base and J by 4 bases, with 11 bases between them. The DNA of the CDR3 is TGTGCCAGCAGCTTAGTTCGCAGATTATACGAGCAGTACTTC. Its protein product is CASSLVRRLYEQYF.

The gene calls are TRBV6-2 or TRBV6-3 and TRBJ2-5, with TRBD2 matching 8 bases. The CDR3 sequence is 16 residues long. V lost 5 bases to trimming and J lost 0 bases; unmatched junction nucleotides: 8. Per germline, CDR1 MNHEY and CDR2 SVGEGT. CDR3 loop: CASSIRTSTYQETQYF. The CDR3 DNA is TGTGCCAGCAGTATCCGGACTAGCACGTACCAAGAGACCCAGTACTTC.

The chain is built from TRBV6-5 and TRBJ2-1, with TRBD2 matching 7 bases. The length of the CDR3 is 14 residues. The trim removed 6 bases at V and 1 base at J, leaving 3 bases unmatched. CDR1 is MNHEY and CDR2 is SVGAGI in the germline V gene. CDR3 amino acids: CASRGGISYNEQFF. CDR3 DNA: TGTGCCAGCAGGGGAGGGATATCCTACAATGAGCAGTTCTTC.

This clone was counted only a few times. The chain uses TRBV11-2 and TRBJ2-7; 9 bases map to TRBD1. The CDR3 totals 16 residues. V gave up 0 bases and J gave up 3 bases; unmatched junction bases: 6. Germline CDR1 is SGHAT and CDR2 is FQNNGV. The CDR3 nucleotides are TGTGCCAGCAGCTTAGATACCGGGACAGGGTACTACGAGCAGTACTTC. The encoded protein is CASSLDTGTGYYEQYF.

The rearrangement uses TRBV6-5 and TRBJ2-2; D may be TRBD1 (6 bases). Trimming cost V 8 bases and J 5 bases, with 12 bases left between them. From germline, CDR1 is MNHEY and CDR2 SVGAGI. CDR3 length: 13 residues. CDR3 amino acids: CASGKTGTGELFF. CDR3 DNA sequence: TGTGCCAGCGGAAAAACAGGGACCGGGGAGCTGTTTTTT.

The rearrangement links TRBV23-1 to TRBJ1-2; 7 bases map to TRBD1. TRBV23-1 is known as an ORF, though its function is uncertain. The ends lost 10 bases at V and 3 bases at J; junction bases unmatched: 5. The CDR3 contains 12 residues. This chain's CDR3 is CATYRGDYGYTF. In nucleotides, the CDR3 is TGCGCCACCTACAGGGGAGACTATGGCTACACCTTC.

The chain recombines TRBV2 with TRBJ2-3, with 7 bases matching TRBD1. The CDR3 sequence is 16 residues long. Trimming at V came to 8 bases and at J to 0 bases, leaving 11 bases not matched to a gene. Per the germline V gene, CDR1 is SNHLY and CDR2 is FYNNEI. Here the CDR3 reads CASQNNRGPSTDTQYF. Here the CDR3 DNA reads TGTGCCAGCCAAAATAACAGGGGACCCAGCACAGATACGCAGTATTTT.

The chain uses TRBV10-3 and TRBJ1-2; 8 nucleotides align to TRBD1. Germline lookup yields CDR1 ENHRY and CDR2 SYGVKD. CDR3 length: 14 residues. J was trimmed by 3 bases and V by 5 bases; bases with no gene match: 5. CDR3 sequence reads: CAISRQGFDYGYTF. DNA of the CDR3: TGTGCCATCAGTCGACAGGGGTTCGACTATGGCTACACCTTC.